Sequencing of this T cell receptor beta chain was carried out in a study of STAT3 mutations in large granular lymphocyte leukemia. Study findings and constraints: Clonal expansion was inferred from other time points because no sample existed at each clone's first appearance. At least one immunodominant TCR beta clonotype appeared in every T-cell large granular lymphocyte leukemia patient.

Only one count was recorded for this clone. The antigen is undetermined. Using immunoSEQ multiplex PCR, the repertoire was profiled, and TCRdb retains in-frame clones only, with some absent. Among 12,000 or so clones, 85% were seen once, and the ten largest hold approximately 87%. Germline V gene data show CDR1 as SGHDT and CDR2 as YYEEEE. This CDR3 contains 14 residues. The V end lost 5 bases, the J end lost 4 bases, and 15 bases lay between the germline ends. The clonotype originates from a man older than 75 with T-cell large granular lymphocyte leukemia. Some clones in this sample may be carry-over from other donors' samples. This chain connects TRBV5-6 to TRBJ1-1; no reliable D call. Sequencing was performed on peripheral blood mononuclear cells. The CDR3 is CASSRHGRSTEAFF. The CDR3 DNA reads as TGTGCCAGCAGTCGTCACGGGAGGAGCACTGAAGCTTTCTTT. Drawing the rest from reference TRBV5-6 and TRBJ1-1, the complete variable domain is DAGVTQSPTHLIKTRGQQVTLRCSPKSGHDTVSWYQQALGQGPQFIFQYYEEEERQRGNFPDRFSGHQFPNYSSELNVNALLLGDSALYLCASSRHGRSTEAFFGQGTRLTVV.